This T cell receptor beta chain was captured in a study of T cell changes during pregnancy in multiple sclerosis. TCRdb's table, derived via immunoSEQ multiplex PCR, lists solely in-frame clones and lacks some. The repertoire consists of under 40,000 clones, with 92% occurring once and the leading ten covering approximately 0.44%. The V and J ends lost 6 bases and 5 bases, in that order; junction bases with no gene match: 8. In germline, CDR1 is MDHEN, CDR2 SYDVKM. CDR3 length equals 15 residues. The sample here was CD4+ T cells from peripheral blood mononuclear cells, taken in the third trimester of pregnancy. The receptor's source is a female donor in good health, enrolled as a control in a pregnancy study. The chain joins TRBV28 to TRBJ1-5; 9 bases are shared with TRBD1. The CDR3 region is CASRYPGQGYQPQHF. The CDR3 nucleotides are TGTGCCAGCAGGTACCCGGGACAGGGATATCAGCCCCAGCATTTT. Drawing the rest from reference TRBV28 and TRBJ1-5, the complete variable domain is DVKVTQSSRYLVKRTGEKVFLECVQDMDHENMFWYRQDPGLGLRLIYFSYDVKMKEKGDIPEGYSVSREKKERFSLILESASTNQTSMYLCASRYPGQGYQPQHFGDGTRLSIL.